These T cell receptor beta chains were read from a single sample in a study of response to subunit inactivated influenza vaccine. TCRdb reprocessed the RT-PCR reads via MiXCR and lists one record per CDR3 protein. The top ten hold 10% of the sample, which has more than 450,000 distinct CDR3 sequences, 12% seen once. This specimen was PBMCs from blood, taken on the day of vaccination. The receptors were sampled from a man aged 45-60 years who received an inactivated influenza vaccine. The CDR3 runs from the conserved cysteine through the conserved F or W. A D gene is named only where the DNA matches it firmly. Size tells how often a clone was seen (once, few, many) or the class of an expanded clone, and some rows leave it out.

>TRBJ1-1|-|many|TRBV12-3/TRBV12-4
TGTGCCAGCAGTTTATCATCCGGTACTGAAGCTTTCTTT
CASSLSSGTEAFF
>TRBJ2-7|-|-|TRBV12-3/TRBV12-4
TGTGCCAGCAGTCCCTACGGGACACTTTACGAGCAGTACTTC
CASSPYGTLYEQYF
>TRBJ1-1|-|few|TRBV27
TGTGCCAGCAGCCGCCTGGGGGGGGCCTTCATGAACACTGAAGCTTTCTTT
CASSRLGGAFMNTEAFF
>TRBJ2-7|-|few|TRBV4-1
TGCGCCAGCAGCCAAGAACGGGTGAGCTCCTACGAGCAGTACTTC
CASSQERVSSYEQYF
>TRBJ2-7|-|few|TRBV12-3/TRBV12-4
TGTGCCAGCAGCGCCCTGGTGGAGCCGGAGCAGTACTTC
CASSALVEPEQYF
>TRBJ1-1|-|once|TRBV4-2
TGTGCCAGCAGCGTCCCCCGAGGGAGTAACACTGAAGCTATCTTT
CASSVPRGSNTEAIF
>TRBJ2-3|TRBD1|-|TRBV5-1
TGCGCCAGCAGCGGGACAGGGGGGACAGATACGCAGTATTTT
CASSGTGGTDTQYF
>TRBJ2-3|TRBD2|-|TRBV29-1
TGCAGCGTATCCAGCGGGAGCCAGATAGGAAACACAGATACGCAGTATTTT
CSVSSGSQIGNTDTQYF
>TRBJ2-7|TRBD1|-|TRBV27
TGTGCCAGCAGTTTACTCCCGGGACAGCCGTTCCACGAGCAGTACTTC
CASSLLPGQPFHEQYF
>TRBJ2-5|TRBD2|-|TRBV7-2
TGTGCCAGCAGCCGACTGACTAGCGGGGAAGAGACCCAGTACTTC
CASSRLTSGEETQYF
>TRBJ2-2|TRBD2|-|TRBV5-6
TGTGCCAGCAGTAGACTAGCGGGACTAACCGGGGAGCTGTTTTTT
CASSRLAGLTGELFF
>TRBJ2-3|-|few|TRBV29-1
TGCAGCGTTCCCCCTCTCTCAGGCACAGATACGCAGTATTTT
CSVPPLSGTDTQYF
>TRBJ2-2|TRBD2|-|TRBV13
TGTGCCAGCGTCCGGGGGGGCCACGGGGAGCTGTTTTTT
CASVRGGHGELFF
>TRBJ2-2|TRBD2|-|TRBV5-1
TGCGCCAGCAGCCAAATTGACATAGCGGGAGGCGGGGAGCTGTTTTTT
CASSQIDIAGGGELFF
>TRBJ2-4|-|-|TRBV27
TGTGCCAGCAGACCAGGAGGCTCGGCCAAAAACATTCAGTACTTC
CASRPGGSAKNIQYF
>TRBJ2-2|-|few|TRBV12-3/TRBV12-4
TGTGCCAGCAGTTTGGGGGTTGGGGGTACCGGGGAGCTGTTTTTT
CASSLGVGGTGELFF
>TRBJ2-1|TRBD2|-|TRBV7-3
TGTGCCAGCAGCTTACGAGGCGGGAGGGCCCTGAAAAACAATGAGCAGTTCTTC
CASSLRGGRALKNNEQFF
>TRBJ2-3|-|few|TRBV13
TGTGCCAGCAGCACCGGGTGGCTGGTTGGCACAGATACGCAGTATTTT
CASSTGWLVGTDTQYF
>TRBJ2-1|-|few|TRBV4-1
TGCGCCAGCAGCCAAGATCAGGCCGCTTCTAAGCAGTTCTTC
CASSQDQAASKQFF
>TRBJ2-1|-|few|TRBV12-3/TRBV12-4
TGTGCCAGCAGTTTAGCGGGCTACATGCAGTTCTTC
CASSLAGYMQFF
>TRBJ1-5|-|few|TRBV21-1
TGTGCCAGCAGCAACCAGCAAGCGACAGGGGGACGTCAGCCCCAGCATTTT
CASSNQQATGGRQPQHF
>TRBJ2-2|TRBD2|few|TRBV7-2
TGTGCCAGCAGCCCCCTAGCGGGTGCCCCCGGGGAGCTGTTTTTT
CASSPLAGAPGELFF
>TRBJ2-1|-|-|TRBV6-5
TGTGCCAGCAGTTACTCGACGGTACAAAATGAGCAGTTCTTC
CASSYSTVQNEQFF
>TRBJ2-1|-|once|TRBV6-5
TGTGCCAGCAGTTACTCGGGGCAGGGACCCCAGTTCTTC
CASSYSGQGPQFF
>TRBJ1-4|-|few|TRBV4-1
TGCGCCAGCAGCCTAGGGTGGGCAGGTGCGGACGAAAAACTGTTTTTT
CASSLGWAGADEKLFF
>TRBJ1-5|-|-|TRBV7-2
TGTGCCAGCAGCGTCTCTAGCAATCAGCCCCAGCATTTT
CASSVSSNQPQHF
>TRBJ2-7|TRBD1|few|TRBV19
TGTGCCAGTAGTGAGTTGGCAGGGGGAAGGAACGAGCAGTACTTC
CASSELAGGRNEQYF
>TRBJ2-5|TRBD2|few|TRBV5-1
TGCGCCAGCAGCAAACCCGACCCGGGACTAGCGGGAGGAAGGGGCCCCCAAGAGACCCAGTACTTC
CASSKPDPGLAGGRGPQETQYF
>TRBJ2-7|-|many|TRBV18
TGTGCCAGCTCACCACTTCCATACGCCTTGGGGGTCTACGAGCAGTACTTC
CASSPLPYALGVYEQYF
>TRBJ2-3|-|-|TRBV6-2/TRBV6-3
TGTGCCAGCAGCCAAACTAAAGACTCTGGGGATAGCACAGATACGCAGTATTTT
CASSQTKDSGDSTDTQYF
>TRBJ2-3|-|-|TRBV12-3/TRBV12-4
TGTGCCAGCAGTTCACCAGCGGCAGATACGCAGTATTTT
CASSSPAADTQYF
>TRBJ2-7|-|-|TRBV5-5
TGTGCCAGCAGCTTGGTACAGATCTACGAGCAGTACTTC
CASSLVQIYEQYF
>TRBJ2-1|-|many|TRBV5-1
TGCGCCAGCAGCTTGGGTAGGGGTAGCAATGAGCAGTTCTTC
CASSLGRGSNEQFF
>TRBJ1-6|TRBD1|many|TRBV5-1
TGCGCCAGCAGCTTGCGACAGGGAAATTCACCCCTCCACTTT
CASSLRQGNSPLHF
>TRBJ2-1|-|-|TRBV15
TGTGCCACCAGACGTTTCCAGGAGGGGGACAATGAGCAGTTCTTC
CATRRFQEGDNEQFF
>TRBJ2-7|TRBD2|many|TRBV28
TGTGCCAGCAGCTGGGGGGGGTCCTACGAGCAGTACTTC
CASSWGGSYEQYF
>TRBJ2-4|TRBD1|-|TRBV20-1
TGCAGTGCTATACAGGGGCTGGGAAACATTCAGTACTTC
CSAIQGLGNIQYF
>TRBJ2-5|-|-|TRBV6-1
TGTGCCAGCATGCCTGGGGGGAGAGAGACCCAGTACTTC
CASMPGGRETQYF
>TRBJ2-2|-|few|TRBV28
TGTGCCAGCAGTTTAGGGGGGCAAGGAGTGGCCGGGGAGCTGTTTTTT
CASSLGGQGVAGELFF
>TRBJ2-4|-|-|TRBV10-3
TGTGCCATCCCTACTGGGGGGGGCAGGGGGCCGCCCCAACTAGCCAAAAACATTCAGTACTTC
CAIPTGGGRGPPQLAKNIQYF
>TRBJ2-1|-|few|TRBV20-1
TGCAGTGCTCGGACCTATACCCCTGAGCAGTTCTTC
CSARTYTPEQFF
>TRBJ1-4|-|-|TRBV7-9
TGTGCCAGCACTCCCGACAGTTCAACTAATGAAAAACTGTTTTTT
CASTPDSSTNEKLFF
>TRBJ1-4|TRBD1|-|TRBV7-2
TGTGCCAGCAGGCCAACAGGGGCAACTAATGAAAAACTGTTTTTT
CASRPTGATNEKLFF
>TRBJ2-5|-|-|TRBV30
TGTGCCTGGAGTTCTGGGGGGGCCGGAGAGACCCAGTACTTC
CAWSSGGAGETQYF
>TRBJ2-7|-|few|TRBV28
TGTGCCAGCAGTTTAGGGTTTGAGGCCTACTTC
CASSLGFEAYF
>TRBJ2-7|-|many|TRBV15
TGTGCCACCAGCAGACTAGCGAACCCCTACGAGCAGTACTTC
CATSRLANPYEQYF
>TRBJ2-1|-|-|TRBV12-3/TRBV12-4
TGTGCCAGCGGGGGTGGGGCGGGTTACAATGAGCAGTTCTTC
CASGGGAGYNEQFF
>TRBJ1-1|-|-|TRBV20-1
TGCAGTGTTCACAGGAGGAACACTGAAGCTTTCTTT
CSVHRRNTEAFF
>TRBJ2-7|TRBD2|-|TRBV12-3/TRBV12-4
TGTGCCAGCAGTTTAACTCCACTAGCGGGATCCTACGAGCAGTACTTC
CASSLTPLAGSYEQYF
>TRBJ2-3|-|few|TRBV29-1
TGCAGCGTTCGATGGGAAGCAGATACGCAGTATTTT
CSVRWEADTQYF
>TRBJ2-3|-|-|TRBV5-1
TGCGCCAGCAGCTTGGAGTGGAGGGGGACTAGCACAGATACGCAGTATTTT
CASSLEWRGTSTDTQYF
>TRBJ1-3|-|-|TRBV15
TGTGCCACCAGCAGAGATCGGCTCACGGGAAACACCATATATTTT
CATSRDRLTGNTIYF
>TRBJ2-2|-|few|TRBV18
TGTGCCAGCTCAGGCTCGAGGACCGGTCTGGGGACCGGGGAGCTGTTTTTT
CASSGSRTGLGTGELFF